This T cell receptor (beta chain) was captured by sequencing in a study of blood T cell repertoires in COVID-19. Across the whole study: T cells, B-cell-depleted T cells, or PBMCs supplied cDNA or gDNA.

Authors' processing steps: Counts of nucleated cells, estimated from reference gene primer amplification, were obtained. Profiled with immunoSEQ multiplex PCR; TCRdb holds only in-frame clones, not every one. D and trimming come from the DNA, and the V and J calls and clone size come from that table. The sample has roughly 67,000 clones, 85% seen once. The CDR3 has 16 amino acids. The V and J ends lost 0 bases and 6 bases respectively, with 14 bases between them. Germline V lookup: CDR1 MGHRA, CDR2 YSYEKL. Sequencing used peripheral blood. V and J are TRBV4-1 and TRBJ2-2; possible D gene TRBD2, 6 bases. The receptor comes from a man in his fifties or sixties with acute or convalescent COVID-19. The CDR3 DNA is TGCGCCAGCAGCCAAGAGACTAGAGAATATCCCGGGGAGCTGTTTTTT. This codes for CASSQETREYPGELFF.